The rows below give T cell receptor beta chains drawn from one sample of a study of cytomegalovirus exposure and HLA in healthy donors. The table came from immunoSEQ multiplex PCR; TCRdb's copy has only in-frame clones and leaves some out. The data show some 90,000 clones, about three quarters seen once. Source material: PBMCs. The receptor set was obtained from a boy aged 10-17 years in good health and CMV-seronegative. Both conserved end residues are part of each CDR3. Each record gives: V gene, J gene, clone size, D gene, CDR3 DNA, CDR3 protein. A D gene is named only where the DNA matches it firmly. The listing skips clone size in some rows; elsewhere it reads once, few, many or a size class.

v_call: TRBV29-1; j_call: TRBJ1-1; clone_size: few; d_call: NA; cdr3_nt: TGCAGCGGAGGTGACTCTGAAGCTTTCTTT; cdr3_aa: CSGGDSEAFF
v_call: TRBV7-9; j_call: TRBJ2-5; clone_size: once; d_call: NA; cdr3_nt: TGTGCCAGCAGCTTACTGGGGGCGCTTACCCAAGAGACCCAGTACTTC; cdr3_aa: CASSLLGALTQETQYF
v_call: TRBV6-1; j_call: TRBJ2-7; clone_size: few; d_call: NA; cdr3_nt: TGTGCCAGCAGTGAAAGGCCGGGGAGCTCCTACGAGCAGTACTTC; cdr3_aa: CASSERPGSSYEQYF
v_call: TRBV7-8; j_call: TRBJ1-1; clone_size: NA; d_call: NA; cdr3_nt: TGTGCCAGCAGCGGCAGGGTAGTGAGGACTGAAGCTTTCTTT; cdr3_aa: CASSGRVVRTEAFF
v_call: TRBV6-4; j_call: TRBJ2-1; clone_size: NA; d_call: TRBD2; cdr3_nt: TGTGCCAGCAGTGACTCTGGGGGGGACCTCAATGAGCAGTTCTTC; cdr3_aa: CASSDSGGDLNEQFF
v_call: TRBV7-2; j_call: TRBJ1-1; clone_size: NA; d_call: NA; cdr3_nt: TGTGCCAGCAGCTTAAGCGCCGCGAACACTGAAGCTTTCTTT; cdr3_aa: CASSLSAANTEAFF
v_call: TRBV4-3; j_call: TRBJ2-7; clone_size: NA; d_call: TRBD1; cdr3_nt: TGCGCCAGCAGCCAAGATCCGGACAGGGGCGAGCAGTACTTC; cdr3_aa: CASSQDPDRGEQYF
v_call: TRBV2; j_call: TRBJ2-1; clone_size: NA; d_call: NA; cdr3_nt: TGTGCCAGCAGTGTACGCAGGGCAGCCTACAATGAGCAGTTCTTC; cdr3_aa: CASSVRRAAYNEQFF
v_call: TRBV19; j_call: TRBJ2-1; clone_size: NA; d_call: NA; cdr3_nt: TGTGCCAGTAGCCAGTTATTCAGAAACAATGAGCAGTTCTTC; cdr3_aa: CASSQLFRNNEQFF
v_call: TRBV4-2; j_call: TRBJ2-1; clone_size: NA; d_call: NA; cdr3_nt: TGTGCCAGCAGCCTCCGAGGCGAGCAGTTCTTC; cdr3_aa: CASSLRGEQFF
v_call: TRBV2; j_call: TRBJ1-1; clone_size: NA; d_call: NA; cdr3_nt: TGTGCCAGCGAAAAGGGACTTTTGGGTGAAGCTTTCTTT; cdr3_aa: CASEKGLLGEAFF
v_call: TRBV6-6; j_call: TRBJ1-2; clone_size: NA; d_call: NA; cdr3_nt: TGTGCCAGCAGCTCGACAGGTTGGGCTAACTATGGCTACACCTTC; cdr3_aa: CASSSTGWANYGYTF
v_call: TRBV25-1; j_call: TRBJ2-7; clone_size: NA; d_call: NA; cdr3_nt: TGTGCCAGCAGTGGCCCCGATTGGCGGGGCGACTCCACCTACGAGCAGTACTTC; cdr3_aa: CASSGPDWRGDSTYEQYF
v_call: TRBV7-2; j_call: TRBJ2-1; clone_size: NA; d_call: TRBD2; cdr3_nt: TGTGCCAGCAGCTTAGCATATAGCGGGAGCTCCTACAATGAGCAGTTCTTC; cdr3_aa: CASSLAYSGSSYNEQFF
v_call: TRBV7-9; j_call: TRBJ2-5; clone_size: few; d_call: NA; cdr3_nt: TGTGCCAGCAGCGCAAGACTAGGGGACCGAGAGACCCAGTACTTC; cdr3_aa: CASSARLGDRETQYF
v_call: TRBV29-1; j_call: TRBJ1-1; clone_size: NA; d_call: NA; cdr3_nt: TGCAGCACCGAGGGCAGGAACACTGAAGCTTTCTTT; cdr3_aa: CSTEGRNTEAFF
v_call: TRBV9; j_call: TRBJ1-1; clone_size: NA; d_call: NA; cdr3_nt: TGTGCCAGCAGCATCTGGGAGGGGCCTGAAACTGAAGCTTTCTTT; cdr3_aa: CASSIWEGPETEAFF
v_call: TRBV19; j_call: TRBJ2-6; clone_size: once; d_call: TRBD1; cdr3_nt: TGTGCCAGTAGTTCTTTACAGGGGTCTGGGGCCAACGTCCTGACTTTC; cdr3_aa: CASSSLQGSGANVLTF
v_call: TRBV7-2; j_call: TRBJ1-5; clone_size: once; d_call: NA; cdr3_nt: TGTGCCAGCAGCGCAGAAGGGGGAGTCCAGCCCCAGCATTTT; cdr3_aa: CASSAEGGVQPQHF
v_call: TRBV11-2; j_call: TRBJ2-1; clone_size: NA; d_call: NA; cdr3_nt: TGTGCCAGCAGCCCCAGGCCCTGGGGAGGCTCCTACAATGAGCAGTTCTTC; cdr3_aa: CASSPRPWGGSYNEQFF
v_call: TRBV28; j_call: TRBJ1-4; clone_size: few; d_call: NA; cdr3_nt: TGTGCCACCCGCCGTGACTTCAGGGGACTAAATGAAAAACTGTTTTTT; cdr3_aa: CATRRDFRGLNEKLFF
v_call: TRBV13; j_call: TRBJ1-1; clone_size: NA; d_call: TRBD1; cdr3_nt: TGTGCCAGCAGCCTGGAGGGGGCTTTGAACACTGAAGCTTTCTTT; cdr3_aa: CASSLEGALNTEAFF
v_call: TRBV10-3; j_call: TRBJ1-1; clone_size: once; d_call: TRBD1; cdr3_nt: TGTGCCATCAGTGAGTCACAGGGGGTGAACACTGAAGCTTTCTTT; cdr3_aa: CAISESQGVNTEAFF
v_call: TRBV30; j_call: TRBJ2-7; clone_size: NA; d_call: TRBD2; cdr3_nt: TGTGCCTGGAGTTACCCCGGGGGGTACGAGCAGTACTTC; cdr3_aa: CAWSYPGGYEQYF
v_call: TRBV10-3; j_call: TRBJ2-7; clone_size: NA; d_call: TRBD2; cdr3_nt: TGTGCCATCAGTTCTAGCGGCCCCTCCTACGAGCAGTACTTC; cdr3_aa: CAISSSGPSYEQYF
v_call: TRBV29-1; j_call: TRBJ1-4; clone_size: NA; d_call: NA; cdr3_nt: TGCAGCGCGGCGGCCCCTAATGAAAAACTGTTTTTT; cdr3_aa: CSAAAPNEKLFF
v_call: TRBV7-2; j_call: TRBJ2-1; clone_size: NA; d_call: TRBD2; cdr3_nt: TGTGCCAGCAGCTTAGCGGGGAGGGCCCACAATGAGCAGTTCTTC; cdr3_aa: CASSLAGRAHNEQFF
v_call: TRBV15; j_call: TRBJ2-2; clone_size: NA; d_call: NA; cdr3_nt: TGTGCCACCAGCAGCGGCCAGCGGGACACCGGGGAGCTGTTTTTT; cdr3_aa: CATSSGQRDTGELFF
v_call: TRBV6-5; j_call: TRBJ1-6; clone_size: NA; d_call: NA; cdr3_nt: TGTGCCAGCAGTTCGGGGTTTATGGATAATTCACCCCTCCACTTT; cdr3_aa: CASSSGFMDNSPLHF
v_call: TRBV29-1; j_call: TRBJ1-1; clone_size: NA; d_call: TRBD1; cdr3_nt: TGCAGCGGTGGGGACAGGGGAAACACTGAAGCTTTCTTT; cdr3_aa: CSGGDRGNTEAFF
v_call: TRBV11-2; j_call: TRBJ1-1; clone_size: NA; d_call: NA; cdr3_nt: TGTGCCAGCAGCATCCGGGGGAACACTGAAGCTTTCTTT; cdr3_aa: CASSIRGNTEAFF
v_call: TRBV28; j_call: TRBJ1-2; clone_size: NA; d_call: TRBD1; cdr3_nt: TGTGCCAGCAGCTCCGAGAGGGACAGGGTAGATTATGGCTACACCTTC; cdr3_aa: CASSSERDRVDYGYTF
v_call: TRBV5-4; j_call: TRBJ1-1; clone_size: NA; d_call: NA; cdr3_nt: TGTGCCAGCAGCCGCACCGGAGCGAACACTGAAGCTTTCTTT; cdr3_aa: CASSRTGANTEAFF
v_call: TRBV14; j_call: TRBJ2-7; clone_size: NA; d_call: TRBD1; cdr3_nt: TGTGCCAGCAGCCAAGAACGAGGGGGCTTCACCTACGAGCAGTACTTC; cdr3_aa: CASSQERGGFTYEQYF
v_call: TRBV13; j_call: TRBJ2-7; clone_size: NA; d_call: TRBD1; cdr3_nt: TGTGCCAGCAGCTCCACCGGGACAGGGGGCTGGTACGAGCAGTACTTC; cdr3_aa: CASSSTGTGGWYEQYF
v_call: TRBV29-1; j_call: TRBJ2-5; clone_size: NA; d_call: TRBD2; cdr3_nt: TGCAGCGTTGGGGCGGGAGTGAAGGAGACCCAGTACTTC; cdr3_aa: CSVGAGVKETQYF
v_call: TRBV30; j_call: TRBJ1-2; clone_size: NA; d_call: NA; cdr3_nt: TGTGCCTGGAGTGTATATGTCAGGGAAGGTCGGGGCTACACCTTC; cdr3_aa: CAWSVYVREGRGYTF
v_call: TRBV28; j_call: TRBJ1-4; clone_size: NA; d_call: TRBD1; cdr3_nt: TGTGCCAGCAGTAGACAGGGCTCAACTAATGAAAAACTGTTTTTT; cdr3_aa: CASSRQGSTNEKLFF
v_call: TRBV7-9; j_call: TRBJ1-1; clone_size: NA; d_call: NA; cdr3_nt: TGTTCCAGCAGCCCCGACTTTCCCGAAGCTTTCTTT; cdr3_aa: CSSSPDFPEAFF
v_call: TRBV5-1; j_call: TRBJ1-2; clone_size: once; d_call: TRBD1; cdr3_nt: TGCGCCAGCAGCGGACAGGGTCAGGATGGCTACACCTTC; cdr3_aa: CASSGQGQDGYTF
v_call: TRBV6-6; j_call: TRBJ1-2; clone_size: NA; d_call: NA; cdr3_nt: TGTGCCAGCAGTTACGCGGGACCTCTTAACTATGGCTACACCTTC; cdr3_aa: CASSYAGPLNYGYTF